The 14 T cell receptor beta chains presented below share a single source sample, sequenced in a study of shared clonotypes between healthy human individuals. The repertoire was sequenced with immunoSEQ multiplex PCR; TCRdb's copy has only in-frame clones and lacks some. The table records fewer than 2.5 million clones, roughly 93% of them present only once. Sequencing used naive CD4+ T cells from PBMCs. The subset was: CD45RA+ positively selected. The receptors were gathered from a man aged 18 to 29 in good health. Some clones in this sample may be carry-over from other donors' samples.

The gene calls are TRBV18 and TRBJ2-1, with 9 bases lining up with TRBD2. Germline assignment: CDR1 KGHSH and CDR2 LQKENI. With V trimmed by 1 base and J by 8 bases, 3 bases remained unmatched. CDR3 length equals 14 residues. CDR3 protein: CASSPLREGYEQFF. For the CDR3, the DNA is TGTGCCAGCTCACCACTGCGGGAGGGCTATGAGCAGTTCTTC.

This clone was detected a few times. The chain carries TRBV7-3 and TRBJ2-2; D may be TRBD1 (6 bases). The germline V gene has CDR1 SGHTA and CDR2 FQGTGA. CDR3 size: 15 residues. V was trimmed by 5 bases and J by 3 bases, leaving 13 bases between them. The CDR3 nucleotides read TGTGCCAGCAGCCGCAGGGGACGGGACACCGGGGAGCTGTTTTTT. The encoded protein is CASSRRGRDTGELFF.

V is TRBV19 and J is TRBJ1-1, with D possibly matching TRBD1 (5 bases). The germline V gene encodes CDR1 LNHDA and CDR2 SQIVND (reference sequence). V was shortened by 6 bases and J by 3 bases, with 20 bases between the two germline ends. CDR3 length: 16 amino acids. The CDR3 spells CASRTIDRGKYTEAFF. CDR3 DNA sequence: TGTGCCAGTAGAACAATCGACCGGGGGAAGTACACTGAAGCTTTCTTT.

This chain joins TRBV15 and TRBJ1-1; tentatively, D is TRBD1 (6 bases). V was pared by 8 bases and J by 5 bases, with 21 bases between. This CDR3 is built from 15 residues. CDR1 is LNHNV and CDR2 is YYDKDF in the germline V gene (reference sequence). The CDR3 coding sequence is TGTGCCACCCGGGGGGCAGGCCAACCGGGGACTGAAGCTTTCTTT. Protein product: CATRGAGQPGTEAFF.

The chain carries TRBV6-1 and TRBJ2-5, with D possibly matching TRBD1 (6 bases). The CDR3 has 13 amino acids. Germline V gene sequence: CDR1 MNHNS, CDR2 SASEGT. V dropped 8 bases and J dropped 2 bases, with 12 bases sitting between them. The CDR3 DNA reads TGTGCCAGCGCAGGGGTAGTACAAGAGACCCAGTACTTC. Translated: CASAGVVQETQYF.

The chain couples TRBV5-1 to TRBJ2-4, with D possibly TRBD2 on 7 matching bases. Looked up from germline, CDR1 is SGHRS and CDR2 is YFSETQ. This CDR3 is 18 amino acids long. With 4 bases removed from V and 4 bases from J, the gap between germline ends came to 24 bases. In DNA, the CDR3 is TGCGCCAGCAGCCCAGGCCCCCCGAGGGGGGGAGGGAAAAACATTCAGTACTTC. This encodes CASSPGPPRGGGKNIQYF.

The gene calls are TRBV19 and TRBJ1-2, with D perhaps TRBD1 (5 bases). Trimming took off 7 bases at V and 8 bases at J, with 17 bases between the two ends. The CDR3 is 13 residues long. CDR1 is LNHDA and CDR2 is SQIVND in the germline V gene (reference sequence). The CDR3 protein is CASTIGEGSGYTF. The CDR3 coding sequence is TGTGCCAGTACCATAGGGGAGGGAAGCGGCTACACCTTC.

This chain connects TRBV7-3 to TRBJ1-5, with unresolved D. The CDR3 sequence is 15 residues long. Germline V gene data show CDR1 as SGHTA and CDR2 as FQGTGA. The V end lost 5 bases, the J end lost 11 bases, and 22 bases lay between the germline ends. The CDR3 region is CASSPLREEFRAQHF. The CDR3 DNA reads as TGTGCCAGCAGCCCCCTTCGGGAGGAGTTCAGAGCCCAGCATTTT.

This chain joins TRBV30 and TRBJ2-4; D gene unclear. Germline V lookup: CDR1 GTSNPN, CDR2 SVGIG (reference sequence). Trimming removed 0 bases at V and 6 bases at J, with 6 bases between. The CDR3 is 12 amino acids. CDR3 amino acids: CAWSVLGNIQYF. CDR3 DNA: TGTGCCTGGAGTGTTCTCGGAAACATTCAGTACTTC.

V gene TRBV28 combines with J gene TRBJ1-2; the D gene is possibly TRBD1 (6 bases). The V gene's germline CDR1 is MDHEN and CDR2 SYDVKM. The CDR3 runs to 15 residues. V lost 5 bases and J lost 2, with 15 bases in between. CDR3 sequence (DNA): TGTGCCAGCAGTGTAGGGGGAAGGGCCAACTATGGCTACACCTTC. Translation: CASSVGGRANYGYTF.

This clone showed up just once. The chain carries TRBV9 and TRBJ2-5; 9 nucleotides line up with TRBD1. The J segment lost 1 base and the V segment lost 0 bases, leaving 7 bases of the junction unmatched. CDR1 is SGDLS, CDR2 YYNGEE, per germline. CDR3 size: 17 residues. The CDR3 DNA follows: TGTGCCAGCAGCGTAGCTACGACAGGGGGTTTCCAAGAGACCCAGTACTTC. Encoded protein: CASSVATTGGFQETQYF.

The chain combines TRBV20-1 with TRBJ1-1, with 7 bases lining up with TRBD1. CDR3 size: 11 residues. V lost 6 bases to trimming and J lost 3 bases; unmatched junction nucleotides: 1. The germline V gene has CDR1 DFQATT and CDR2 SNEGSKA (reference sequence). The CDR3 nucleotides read TGCAGTGCCACAGGGGACACTGAAGCTTTCTTT. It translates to CSATGDTEAFF.

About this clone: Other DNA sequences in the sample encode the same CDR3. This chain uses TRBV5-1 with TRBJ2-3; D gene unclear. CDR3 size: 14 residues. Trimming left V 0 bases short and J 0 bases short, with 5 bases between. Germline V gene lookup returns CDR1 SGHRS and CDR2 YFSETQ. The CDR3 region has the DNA TGCGCCAGCAGCTTGGCAGACAGCACAGATACGCAGTATTTT. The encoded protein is CASSLADSTDTQYF.

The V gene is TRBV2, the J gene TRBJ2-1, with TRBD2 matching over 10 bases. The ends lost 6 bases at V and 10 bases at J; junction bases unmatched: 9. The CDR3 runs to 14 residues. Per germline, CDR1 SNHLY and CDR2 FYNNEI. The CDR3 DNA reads TGTGCCAGCAGCGTAAGATCGACTAGCGGGGAGCAGTTCTTC. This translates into CASSVRSTSGEQFF.